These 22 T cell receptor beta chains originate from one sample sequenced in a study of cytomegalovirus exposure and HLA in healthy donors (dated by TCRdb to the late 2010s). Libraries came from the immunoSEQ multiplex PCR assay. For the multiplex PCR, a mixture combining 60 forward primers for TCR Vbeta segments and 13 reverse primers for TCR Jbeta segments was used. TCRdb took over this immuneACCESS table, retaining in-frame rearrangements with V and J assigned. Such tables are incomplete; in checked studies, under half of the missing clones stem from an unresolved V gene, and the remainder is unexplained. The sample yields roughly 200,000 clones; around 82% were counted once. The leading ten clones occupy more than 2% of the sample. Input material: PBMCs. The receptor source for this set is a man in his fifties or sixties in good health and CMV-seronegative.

The CDR3 bases are TGTGCTAGTGGTTTGGCCGGGACTAGCGGGAGTCGGGACACAGATACGCAGTATTTT. Its protein is CASGLAGTSGSRDTDTQYF. The chain uses TRBV12-5 and TRBJ2-3; 14 bases map to TRBD2. The CDR3 sequence is 19 residues long. The ends lost 1 base at V and 2 bases at J; junction bases unmatched: 8. The V gene's germline CDR1 is LGHNT and CDR2 FRNRAP.

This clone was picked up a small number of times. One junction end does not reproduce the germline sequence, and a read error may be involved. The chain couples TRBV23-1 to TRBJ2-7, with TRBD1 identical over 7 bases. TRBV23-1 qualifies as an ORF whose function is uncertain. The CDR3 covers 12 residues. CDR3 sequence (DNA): TGCGCCAGCAGTTCCACGGACAGGCCCCACGACTTC. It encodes CASSSTDRPHDF.

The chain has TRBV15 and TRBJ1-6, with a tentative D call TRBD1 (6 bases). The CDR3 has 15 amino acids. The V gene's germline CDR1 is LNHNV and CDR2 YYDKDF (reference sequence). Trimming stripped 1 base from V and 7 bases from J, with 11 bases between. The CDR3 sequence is CATSRVGRGNSPLHF. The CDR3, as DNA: TGTGCCACCAGCAGAGTGGGCAGGGGAAATTCACCCCTCCACTTT.

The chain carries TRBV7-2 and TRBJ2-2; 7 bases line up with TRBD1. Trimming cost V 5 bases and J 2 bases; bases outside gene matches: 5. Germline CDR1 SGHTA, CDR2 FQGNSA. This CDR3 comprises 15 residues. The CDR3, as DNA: TGTGCCAGCAGCGCACGACAGGGAAACACCGGGGAGCTGTTTTTT. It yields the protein CASSARQGNTGELFF.

CDR3 coding DNA: TGTGCCAGCAGTTACTCGAGGCGAGGCACTGAAGCTTTCTTT. Its protein product is CASSYSRRGTEAFF. V gene TRBV6-6 combines with J gene TRBJ1-1; no definite D call. Deletions cut 0 bases from V and 4 bases from J, with 9 bases between. CDR1 and CDR2 (germline): MNHNY, SVGAGI (reference sequence). This CDR3 has 14 residues.

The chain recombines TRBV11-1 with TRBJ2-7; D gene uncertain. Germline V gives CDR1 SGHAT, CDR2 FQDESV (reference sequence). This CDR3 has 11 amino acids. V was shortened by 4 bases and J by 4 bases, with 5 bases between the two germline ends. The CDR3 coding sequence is TGTGCCAGCAGCTCAATGTACGAGCAGTACTTC. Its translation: CASSSMYEQYF.

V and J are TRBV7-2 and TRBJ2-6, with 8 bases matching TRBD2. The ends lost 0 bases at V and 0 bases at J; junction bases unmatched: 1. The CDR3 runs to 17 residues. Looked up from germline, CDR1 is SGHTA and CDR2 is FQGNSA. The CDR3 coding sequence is TGTGCCAGCAGCTTAGCTAGCGGGAACTCTGGGGCCAACGTCCTGACTTTC. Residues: CASSLASGNSGANVLTF.

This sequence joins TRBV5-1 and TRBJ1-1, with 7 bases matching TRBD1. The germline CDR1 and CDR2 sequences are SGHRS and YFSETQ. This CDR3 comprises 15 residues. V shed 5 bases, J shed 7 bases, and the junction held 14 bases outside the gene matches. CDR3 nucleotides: TGCGCCAGCAGTAAGGGTTCGACAGGGCTGATTGAAGCTTTCTTT. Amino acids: CASSKGSTGLIEAFF.

In DNA form, the CDR3 reads TGTGCCAGCAGCCCAAGACAGGGGTTGGGCGAGCAGTACTTC. The encoded protein is CASSPRQGLGEQYF. This chain connects TRBV9 to TRBJ2-7; 8 nucleotides align to TRBD1. Trimming at V came to 4 bases and at J to 6 bases, leaving 9 bases not matched to a gene. Germline V gene sequence: CDR1 SGDLS, CDR2 YYNGEE. The CDR3 spans 14 residues.

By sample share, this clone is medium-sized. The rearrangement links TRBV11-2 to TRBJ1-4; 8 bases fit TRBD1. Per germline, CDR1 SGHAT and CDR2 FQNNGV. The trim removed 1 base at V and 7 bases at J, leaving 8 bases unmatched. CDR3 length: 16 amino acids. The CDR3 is CASSLGVDRGGEKLFF. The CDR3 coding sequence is TGTGCCAGCAGCTTAGGAGTCGACAGGGGTGGTGAAAAACTGTTTTTT.

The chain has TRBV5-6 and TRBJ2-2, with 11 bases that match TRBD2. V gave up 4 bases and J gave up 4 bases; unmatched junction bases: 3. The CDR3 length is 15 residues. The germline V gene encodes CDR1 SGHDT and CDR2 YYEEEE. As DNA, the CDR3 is TGTGCCAGCAGCGCCGGACTAGCGGGCACCGGGGAGCTGTTTTTT. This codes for CASSAGLAGTGELFF.

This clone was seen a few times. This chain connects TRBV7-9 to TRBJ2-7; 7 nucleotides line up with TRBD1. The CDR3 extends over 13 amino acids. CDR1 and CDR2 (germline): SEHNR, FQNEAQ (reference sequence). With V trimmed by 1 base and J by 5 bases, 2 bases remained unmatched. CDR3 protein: CASSLGQGDEQYF. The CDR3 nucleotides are TGTGCCAGCAGCTTAGGACAGGGAGACGAGCAGTACTTC.

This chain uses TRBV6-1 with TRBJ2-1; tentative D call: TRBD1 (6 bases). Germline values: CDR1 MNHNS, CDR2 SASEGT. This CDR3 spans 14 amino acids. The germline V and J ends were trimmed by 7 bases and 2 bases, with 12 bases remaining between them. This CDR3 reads CASIRGGTYNEQFF. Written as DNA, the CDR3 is TGTGCCAGCATTAGAGGGGGAACCTACAATGAGCAGTTCTTC.

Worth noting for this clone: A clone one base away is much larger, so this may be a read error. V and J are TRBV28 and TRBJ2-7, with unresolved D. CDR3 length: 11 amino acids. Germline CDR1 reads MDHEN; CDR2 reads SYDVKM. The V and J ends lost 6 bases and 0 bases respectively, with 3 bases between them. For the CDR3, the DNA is TGTGCCAGCAGCCACTCCTACGAGCAGTACTTC. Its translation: CASSHSYEQYF.

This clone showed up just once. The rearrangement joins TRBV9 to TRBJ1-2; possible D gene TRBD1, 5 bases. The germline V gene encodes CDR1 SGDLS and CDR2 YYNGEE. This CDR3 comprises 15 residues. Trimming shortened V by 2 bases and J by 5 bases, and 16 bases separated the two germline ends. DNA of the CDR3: TGTGCCAGCAGCGTTGAGGCGGGGGGTATGTATGGCTACACCTTC. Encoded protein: CASSVEAGGMYGYTF.

CDR3 sequence reads: CASGQVTDTQYF. CDR3 nucleotide sequence: TGTGCCAGCGGACAGGTCACAGATACGCAGTATTTT. V usage is TRBV25-1 and J usage is TRBJ2-3; 7 bases match TRBD1. V trimming: 8 bases; J trimming: 2 bases; junction bases outside the gene matches: 1. CDR3 size: 12 residues. Germline V gives CDR1 MGHDK, CDR2 SYGVNS.

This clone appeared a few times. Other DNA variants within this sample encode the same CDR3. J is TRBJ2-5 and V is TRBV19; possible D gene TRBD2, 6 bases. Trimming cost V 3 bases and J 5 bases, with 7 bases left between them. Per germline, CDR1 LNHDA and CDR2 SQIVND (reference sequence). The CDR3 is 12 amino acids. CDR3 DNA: TGTGCCAGTAGTATGGGGGGTGAGACCCAGTACTTC. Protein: CASSMGGETQYF.

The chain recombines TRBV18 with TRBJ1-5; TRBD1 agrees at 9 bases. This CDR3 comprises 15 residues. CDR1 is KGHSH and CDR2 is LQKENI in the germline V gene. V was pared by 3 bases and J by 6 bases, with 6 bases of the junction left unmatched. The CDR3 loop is CASSPPDRGSQPQHF. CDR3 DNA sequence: TGTGCCAGCTCACCCCCGGACAGGGGAAGTCAGCCCCAGCATTTT.

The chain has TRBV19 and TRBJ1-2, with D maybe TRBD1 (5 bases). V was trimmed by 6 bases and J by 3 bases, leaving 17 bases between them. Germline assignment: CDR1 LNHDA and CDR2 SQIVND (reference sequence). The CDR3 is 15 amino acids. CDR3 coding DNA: TGTGCCAGTAGGCTGTTTTCGGGAGGGGACTATGGCTACACCTTC. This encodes CASRLFSGGDYGYTF. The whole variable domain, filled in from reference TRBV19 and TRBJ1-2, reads DGGITQSPKYLFRKEGQNVTLSCEQNLNHDAMYWYRQDPGQGLRLIYYSQIVNDFQKGDIAEGYSVSREKKESFPLTVTSAQKNPTAFYLCASRLFSGGDYGYTFGSGTRLTVV.

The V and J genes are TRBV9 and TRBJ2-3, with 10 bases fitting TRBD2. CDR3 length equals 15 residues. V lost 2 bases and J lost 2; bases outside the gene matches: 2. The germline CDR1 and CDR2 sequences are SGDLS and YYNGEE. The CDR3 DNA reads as TGTGCCAGCAGCGTTAGCGGGGGGATCACAGATACGCAGTATTTT. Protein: CASSVSGGITDTQYF.

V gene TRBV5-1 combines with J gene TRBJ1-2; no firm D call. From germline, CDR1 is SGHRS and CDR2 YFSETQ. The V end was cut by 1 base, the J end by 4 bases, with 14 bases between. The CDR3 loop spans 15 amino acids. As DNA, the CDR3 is TGCGCCAGCAGCTTGATCCCGCGAGGGCGCTATGGCTACACCTTC. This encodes CASSLIPRGRYGYTF.

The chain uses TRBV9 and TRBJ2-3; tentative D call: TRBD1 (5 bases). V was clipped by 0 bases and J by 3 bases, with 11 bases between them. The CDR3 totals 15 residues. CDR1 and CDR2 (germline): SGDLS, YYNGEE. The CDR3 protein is CASSVGLRGTDTQYF. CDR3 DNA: TGTGCCAGCAGCGTAGGGTTAAGGGGAACAGATACGCAGTATTTT. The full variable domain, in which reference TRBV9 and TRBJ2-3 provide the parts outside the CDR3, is DSGVTQTPKHLITATGQRVTLRCSPRSGDLSVYWYQQSLDQGLQFLIQYYNGEERAKGNILERFSAQQFPDLHSELNLSSLELGDSALYFCASSVGLRGTDTQYFGPGTRLTVL.